This T cell receptor (beta chain) comes out of a study of T-cell reconstitution after alpha-beta-depleted transplantation in children. This clonotype occurred a few times. Unique molecular identifiers were built into the TCRbeta library. TCRdb ran MiXCR on the PCR reads and lists one entry per CDR3 protein. The table has roughly 500,000 distinct CDR3 sequences, 30% to 35% seen once. V lost 5 bases, J lost 2 bases, and 6 bases stayed unmatched. The CDR3 runs 15 residues. The germline CDR1 and CDR2 sequences are SGHTA and FQGNSA. The chain has TRBV7-2 and TRBJ1-3; 7 nucleotides agree with TRBD1. The sequences come from PBMCs from the stem cell graft donor, collected from the stem cell graft. This clonotype originated in a human donor who donated a stem cell graft to a child with aplastic anemia. The CDR3 reads CASSPVTGTGNTIYF. CDR3 nucleotides: TGTGCCAGCAGCCCAGTGACAGGGACTGGAAACACCATATATTTT.